This T cell receptor (beta chain) originates from a study of T cell changes during pregnancy in multiple sclerosis. Germline CDR1 reads MNHEY; CDR2 reads SMNVEV (reference sequence). There are 13 residues in the CDR3. Trimming removed 2 bases from V and 6 bases from J, with 10 bases in between. The table came from immunoSEQ multiplex PCR; TCRdb's copy has only in-frame clones and leaves some out. The sample lists roughly 20,000 clones, around 86% occurring once. This TCR was recovered from a female donor in good health, enrolled as a control in a pregnancy study. Sequenced material: CD8+ T cells from peripheral blood mononuclear cells, taken in the third trimester of pregnancy. The V gene is TRBV27, the J gene TRBJ1-1; D gene unclear. CDR3 nucleotide sequence: TGTGCCAGCAGTTTAATTTGGGAGTCTGAAGCTTTCTTT. Its translation: CASSLIWESEAFF.